The rows below give T cell receptor beta chains drawn from one sample of a study of cytomegalovirus exposure and HLA in healthy donors. Produced via immunoSEQ multiplex PCR; TCRdb's table is partial and in-frame only. Among approximately 190,000 clones listed, roughly 80% were seen once. Material for sequencing was PBMCs. The receptors here all came from a woman aged 18 to 35 in good health and CMV-seronegative. CDR3s include the opening cysteine and the closing phenylalanine or tryptophan.

TRBV30	CAWRMFLSSGNTIYF
TRBV11-3	CASSLERGRGSVAFF
TRBV4-3	CASSQDSGRGYITDTQYF
TRBV29-1	CSVVDRVGQPQHF
TRBV7-9	CASSLRGRALVNEQFF
TRBV27	CASSLTSLAAYEQYF
TRBV5-4	CASSSSRAGANYGYTF
TRBV10-2	CASREGTSGIVSYEQYF
TRBV5-4	CASSLGGGTDYGYTF
TRBV7-9	CASSLASGNGADTQYF
TRBV4-2	CASSQDGGTTDTQYF
TRBV6-1	CATGGLMQETQYF
TRBV4-1	CASSERLAGEQFF
TRBV21-1	CASSKAPAGGLYGYTF
TRBV6-1	CASSDWGDGTDTQYF
TRBV27	CASRFRGRGNTGELFF
TRBV9	CASSVVDPGVKIF
TRBV7-2	CASSSGSSNYGYTF
TRBV27	CASSTSLLRRKYTDTQYF
TRBV19	CASSFNNRDRGQETQYF
TRBV15	CATSTQGVNTEAFF
TRBV4-3	CASSQGSRTLSGNTIYF
TRBV18	CASSPAGWAGEYGYTF
TRBV21-1	CASSKALGSAETQYF
TRBV11-2	CASSFGQGSTQNYGYTF
TRBV6-5	CASSPPGTGWGHTF
TRBV27	CASSPGSRYEQYF
TRBV7-2	CASSFGRGYEQYF
TRBV6-7	CASSYLGGIGSNQPQHF
TRBV11-3	CASSTSSLVSGELFF
TRBV18	CASSDGQGQYEQYF
TRBV5-5	CASSFRVTGVYKTTEAFF
TRBV4-3	CASSQVQGGEKLFF
TRBV6-6	CASSYRGGRDTQYF
TRBV7-9	CSSSLGASDEQYF